These T cell receptor gamma chains were read from a single sample in a study of gamma-delta T cells after stem cell transplantation. TCRdb re-processed the RT-PCR reads via CATT. The sample holds approximately 3,000 gamma-chain clones, more than 15% seen once. The source material was gamma-delta T cells. The receptors originated from a human donor. It is not recorded whose cells these are; they may come from a transplant donor. Each CDR3 is given with its conserved first and last residue. Clone size appears in some rows only: once, few, many, or a class for an expanded clone.

v_gene: TRGV9; j_gene: TRGJ1/TRGJ2; abundance: .; CDR3nt: TGTGCCTTGTGGGATGACCTGGGTTATAAGAAACTCTTT; CDR3aa: CALWDDLGYKKLF
v_gene: TRGV2; j_gene: TRGJ1/TRGJ2; abundance: few; CDR3nt: TGTGCCACCTGGGACGGGGAGAGGAAACTCTTT; CDR3aa: CATWDGERKLF
v_gene: TRGV9; j_gene: TRGJ1/TRGJ2; abundance: few; CDR3nt: TGTGCCTTGTGGGAGGTGCGTAAAGTATGGAAACTCTTT; CDR3aa: CALWEVRKVWKLF
v_gene: TRGV2; j_gene: TRGJ1/TRGJ2; abundance: .; CDR3nt: TGTGCCACCTGGGACGGGGCTCCGTGGTATAAGAAACTCTTT; CDR3aa: CATWDGAPWYKKLF
v_gene: TRGV2; j_gene: TRGJ1/TRGJ2; abundance: medium-sized; CDR3nt: TGTGCCACCTGGGACGGGCGGGGGTATAAGAAACTCTTT; CDR3aa: CATWDGRGYKKLF
v_gene: TRGV2; j_gene: TRGJ1/TRGJ2; abundance: few; CDR3nt: TGCGCCACCTGGGACGGGCCCCAGGTTTATTATAAGAAACTCTTT; CDR3aa: CATWDGPQVYYKKLF
v_gene: TRGV8; j_gene: TRGJ1/TRGJ2; abundance: .; CDR3nt: TGTGCCACCTGTGATAAGACCCCGAAGAAACTCTTT; CDR3aa: CATCDKTPKKLF
v_gene: TRGV9; j_gene: TRGJP; abundance: few; CDR3nt: TGTGCCTTGTGGGAGAGAGAGTTGGGCAAAAAAATCAAGGTATTT; CDR3aa: CALWERELGKKIKVF
v_gene: TRGV9; j_gene: TRGJ1/TRGJ2; abundance: few; CDR3nt: TGTGCCTTGTGGGAGTCACCTTATTATAAGAAACTCTTT; CDR3aa: CALWESPYYKKLF
v_gene: TRGV8; j_gene: TRGJ1/TRGJ2; abundance: .; CDR3nt: TGTGCCACCTGGGATCCATCGAATTATTATAAGAAACTCTTT; CDR3aa: CATWDPSNYYKKLF
v_gene: TRGV9; j_gene: TRGJ1/TRGJ2; abundance: large; CDR3nt: TGTGCCTTGTGGGAGGGCTTTATGAATTATTATAAGAAACTCTTT; CDR3aa: CALWEGFMNYYKKLF
v_gene: TRGV2; j_gene: TRGJ1/TRGJ2; abundance: few; CDR3nt: TGTGCCACCTGGGACCTTCGGTCCGGAAGGAAACTCTTT; CDR3aa: CATWDLRSGRKLF
v_gene: TRGV2; j_gene: TRGJ1/TRGJ2; abundance: few; CDR3nt: TGTGCCACCTGGGACGGGCGAAAGAAACTCTTT; CDR3aa: CATWDGRKKLF
v_gene: TRGV3; j_gene: TRGJ1/TRGJ2; abundance: few; CDR3nt: TGTACCACCTGGGACAGGCCGAATTATTATAAGAAACTCTTT; CDR3aa: CTTWDRPNYYKKLF
v_gene: TRGV9; j_gene: TRGJ1/TRGJ2; abundance: few; CDR3nt: TGTGCCTTGTGGGAGGGCAATTATTATAAGAAACTCTTT; CDR3aa: CALWEGNYYKKLF
v_gene: TRGV2; j_gene: TRGJ1/TRGJ2; abundance: .; CDR3nt: TGTGCCACCTGGGACGGGCCGGGTTTGGATAAGAAACTCTTT; CDR3aa: CATWDGPGLDKKLF
v_gene: TRGV2; j_gene: TRGJP2; abundance: .; CDR3nt: TGTGCCACCTGGTGGGGGGGCAGTAGTGATTGGATCAAGACGTTT; CDR3aa: CATWWGGSSDWIKTF
v_gene: TRGV3; j_gene: TRGJ1/TRGJ2; abundance: medium-sized; CDR3nt: TGTGCCACCTGGGACAAGCCTGATTATAAGAAACTCTTT; CDR3aa: CATWDKPDYKKLF
v_gene: TRGV9; j_gene: TRGJ1/TRGJ2; abundance: .; CDR3nt: TGTGCCTTGTGGGAGAAAGGCAGGAATTATAAGAAACTCTTT; CDR3aa: CALWEKGRNYKKLF
v_gene: TRGV2; j_gene: TRGJ1/TRGJ2; abundance: .; CDR3nt: TGTGCCACCTGGGACGGGCTACTGAATTATTATAAGAAACTCTTT; CDR3aa: CATWDGLLNYYKKLF
v_gene: TRGV4; j_gene: TRGJP2; abundance: .; CDR3nt: TGTGCCACCTGGGATCCTAGTGATTGGATCAAGACGTTT; CDR3aa: CATWDPSDWIKTF
v_gene: TRGV4; j_gene: TRGJ1/TRGJ2; abundance: few; CDR3nt: TGTGCCACCTGGGAGCTTGGGAACCAACTTAAGAAACTCTTT; CDR3aa: CATWELGNQLKKLF
v_gene: TRGV8; j_gene: TRGJ1/TRGJ2; abundance: few; CDR3nt: TGTGCCACCTGGGACCCCAACCCCCCGAATTATTATAAGAAACTCTTT; CDR3aa: CATWDPNPPNYYKKLF
v_gene: TRGV2; j_gene: TRGJ1/TRGJ2; abundance: few; CDR3nt: TGTGCCACCTGGGACGGGCGTACGAAACTCTTT; CDR3aa: CATWDGRTKLF
v_gene: TRGV4; j_gene: TRGJ1/TRGJ2; abundance: .; CDR3nt: TGTGCCACCTGGGATGCGGGTTATAAGAAACTCTTT; CDR3aa: CATWDAGYKKLF
v_gene: TRGV9; j_gene: TRGJ1/TRGJ2; abundance: large; CDR3nt: TGTGCCTTGTGGGTCCGTTATTATAAGAAACTCTTT; CDR3aa: CALWVRYYKKLF
v_gene: TRGV4; j_gene: TRGJ1/TRGJ2; abundance: .; CDR3nt: TGTGCCACCTGGGATGCCTATTATAAGAAACTCTTT; CDR3aa: CATWDAYYKKLF
v_gene: TRGV8; j_gene: TRGJ1/TRGJ2; abundance: medium-sized; CDR3nt: TGTGCCACCTGGGATGGATATAAGAAACTCTTT; CDR3aa: CATWDGYKKLF
v_gene: TRGV3; j_gene: TRGJ1/TRGJ2; abundance: few; CDR3nt: TGTGCCACCTGGGAGTTTTATTATAAGAAACTCTTT; CDR3aa: CATWEFYYKKLF